The 19 T cell receptor beta chains below were found in one sample sequenced in a study of CD8+CD57+ T cells in acquired aplastic anemia. Profiles of TCR beta VDJ and CDR3 were generated from a genomic DNA template. TCRdb analysed the reads with MiXCR anew, one entry per CDR3 protein. The sample lists about 270,000 distinct CDR3 sequences, 50% to 70% occurring once. Sequenced: sorted CD4+, CD8+, or CD8+CD57+ T cells (not recorded which) from PBMCs. Receptors originate from a human donor with severe aplastic anemia or a healthy control (not recorded which).

V gene TRBV24-1 combines with J gene TRBJ1-1, with a possible D match to TRBD1 (5 bases). The germline V gene encodes CDR1 KGHDR and CDR2 SFDVKD. V was cut by 7 bases and J by 5 bases, with 13 bases left in between. The CDR3 runs 13 residues. The CDR3 DNA reads as TGTGCCACCAGGGGAGCAGGGTGGACTGAAGCTTTCTTT. Translation: CATRGAGWTEAFF.

This chain connects TRBV5-6 to TRBJ2-5; D is possibly TRBD2 (7 bases). Germline V gives CDR1 SGHDT, CDR2 YYEEEE. V was clipped by 4 bases and J by 1 base, with 20 bases between them. The CDR3 is 17 amino acids. CDR3 DNA sequence: TGTGCCAGCAGCCCCTTAGGGGGTTCTAGCGGCCAAGAGACCCAGTACTTC. Translation: CASSPLGGSSGQETQYF.

V gene TRBV24-1 combines with J gene TRBJ2-7, with 11 bases fitting TRBD1. The CDR3 spans 16 residues. CDR1 KGHDR and CDR2 SFDVKD come from the germline V gene. V gave up 3 bases and J gave up 5 bases; unmatched junction bases: 8. The CDR3 protein is CATSDPRDRGFNEQYF. The CDR3 nucleotides read TGTGCCACCAGTGATCCCCGGGACAGGGGGTTTAACGAGCAGTACTTC.

This clonotype has only one observation. V is TRBV29-1 and J is TRBJ1-1; TRBD1 is a possible D gene (5 bases). The CDR3 spans 14 residues. The V end lost 6 bases, the J end lost 1 base, and 15 bases lay between the germline ends. Germline values: CDR1 SQVTM, CDR2 ANQGSEA. This CDR3 is CSVSGRVSNTEAFF. The CDR3 nucleotides are TGCAGCGTGAGTGGCAGGGTTTCGAACACTGAAGCTTTCTTT.

The V call is TRBV24-1, the J call TRBJ2-3; 10 positions match TRBD1. V lost 3 bases to trimming and J lost 3 bases; unmatched junction nucleotides: 5. The germline gives CDR1 KGHDR, CDR2 SFDVKD. This CDR3 comprises 16 residues. Here the CDR3 DNA reads TGTGCCACCAGTGATGTGACAGGGGGCGCGACAGATACGCAGTATTTT. Its protein product is CATSDVTGGATDTQYF.

This rearrangement joins TRBV2 to TRBJ2-2; 12 bases are a match to TRBD1. CDR3 length: 16 amino acids. Germline trimming cut 9 bases from V and 4 bases from J; bases unmatched to any gene: 9. Germline V gene lookup returns CDR1 SNHLY and CDR2 FYNNEI. CDR3 region: CASSPGQGAITGELFF. CDR3 DNA sequence: TGTGCCAGTAGTCCGGGACAGGGGGCCATCACCGGGGAGCTGTTTTTT.

The rearrangement joins TRBV29-1 to TRBJ1-2; D is perhaps TRBD1 (5 bases). Germline lookup yields CDR1 SQVTM and CDR2 ANQGSEA. V lost 6 bases and J 2 bases, leaving 16 bases between the germline ends. CDR3 length: 14 residues. The CDR3 DNA reads as TGCAGCGTCGGTGAGTGGGGCGAGAACTATGGCTACACCTTC. Its translation: CSVGEWGENYGYTF.

The gene calls are TRBV19 and TRBJ2-1; 11 bases fit TRBD2. The germline V gene has CDR1 LNHDA and CDR2 SQIVND (reference sequence). J lost 10 bases, V lost 2 bases, and 7 bases had no gene match. The CDR3 has 15 residues. The CDR3 nucleotides are TGTGCCAGTAGTATATTAGCGGGGGGGATCGGGGAGCAGTTCTTC. Translating it yields CASSILAGGIGEQFF.

J is TRBJ2-7 and V is TRBV10-3; D perhaps matches TRBD1 (5 bases). Germline CDR1 is ENHRY and CDR2 is SYGVKD. With 2 bases removed from V and 3 bases from J, the gap between germline ends came to 11 bases. The CDR3 extends over 14 amino acids. The CDR3 is CAISEGQGGYEQYF. The CDR3 bases are TGTGCCATCAGTGAGGGGCAGGGCGGCTACGAGCAGTACTTC.

In this sample, this clonotype turned up many times. The genes are TRBV24-1 and TRBJ2-3, with 9 bases lining up with TRBD2. This CDR3 spans 15 amino acids. Germline-derived CDR1 and CDR2 are KGHDR and SFDVKD. J was trimmed by 5 bases and V by 0 bases; bases with no gene match: 2. In nucleotides, the CDR3 is TGTGCCACCAGTGATTTGAGACTAGCGGTAGATACGCAGTATTTT. The encoded protein is CATSDLRLAVDTQYF.

This chain links TRBV7-4 with TRBJ1-1; D is perhaps TRBD1 (5 bases). Germline CDR1 and CDR2: SGHVT and SQSDAQ. The CDR3 contains 13 residues. CDR3: CASGPGTGTEAFF. CDR3 sequence (DNA): TGTGCTAGTGGTCCCGGGACCGGGACTGAAGCTTTCTTT.

V usage is TRBV6-4 and J usage is TRBJ2-3; D is perhaps TRBD1 (6 bases). CDR3 length: 13 residues. Trimming stripped 4 bases from V and 1 base from J, with 6 bases between. CDR1 and CDR2 from the germline V gene are MRHNA and SNTAGT. The CDR3 sequence is CASSGQGTDTQYF. The CDR3, as DNA: TGTGCCAGCAGTGGACAGGGCACAGATACGCAGTATTTT.

The CDR3 sequence: CASSLAYSVYGYTF. The CDR3 coding sequence is TGTGCCAGCAGCTTGGCTTATTCAGTCTATGGCTACACCTTC. The V call is TRBV5-6, the J call TRBJ1-2, with D unclear. V lost 0 bases and J 4 bases, leaving 10 bases between the germline ends. The CDR3 loop spans 14 amino acids. Germline CDR1 is SGHDT and CDR2 is YYEEEE. The full variable domain, its missing parts supplied by reference TRBV5-6 and TRBJ1-2, is DAGVTQSPTHLIKTRGQQVTLRCSPKSGHDTVSWYQQALGQGPQFIFQYYEEEERQRGNFPDRFSGHQFPNYSSELNVNALLLGDSALYLCASSLAYSVYGYTFGSGTRLTVV.

This clonotype was seen repeatedly, ten times or more. The chain uses TRBV13 and TRBJ1-1; D is unresolved. Germline V gene lookup returns CDR1 PRHDT and CDR2 FYEKMQ (reference sequence). Trimming shortened V by 3 bases and J by 2 bases, and 7 bases separated the two germline ends. The CDR3 totals 13 residues. CDR3 sequence: CASSLRENTEAFF. DNA of the CDR3: TGTGCCAGCAGCTTGCGGGAAAACACTGAAGCTTTCTTT.

Regarding this clonotype: Possible read error: a much larger clone is one base away. The final CDR3 position lacks the conserved phenylalanine or tryptophan, pointing to a likely read error. V and J are TRBV7-3 and TRBJ1-3; no clear D. CDR1 is SGHTA, CDR2 FQGTGA, per germline. This CDR3 region has 14 residues. V dropped 2 bases and J dropped 2 bases, with 7 bases sitting between them. CDR3 loop: CASSLLGPGNTIYS. CDR3 in DNA: TGTGCCAGCAGCTTACTTGGACCTGGAAACACCATATATTCT.

Concerning this clonotype: A much larger clone lies a single base off, so this may be a read error. V usage is TRBV9 and J usage is TRBJ2-1; 8 bases map to TRBD1. CDR3 length: 13 amino acids. Germline lookup yields CDR1 SGDLS and CDR2 YYNGEE. The CDR3 spells CAGSRDRGNEQFF. The DNA of the CDR3 is TGTGCCGGCAGCCGAGACAGGGGCAATGAGCAGTTCTTC. Supplemented by reference TRBV9 and TRBJ2-1, the full variable domain reads DSGVTQTPKHLITATGQRVTLRCSPRSGDLSVYWYQQSLDQGLQFLIQYYNGEERAKGNILERFSAQQFPDLHSELNLSSLELGDSALYFCAGSRDRGNEQFFGPGTRLTVL.

This chain connects TRBV5-6 to TRBJ2-5, with 15 bases aligning to TRBD2. The CDR3 sequence is 16 residues long. The V segment lost 5 bases and the J segment 4 bases; nucleotides outside the gene matches: 6. In germline, CDR1 is SGHDT, CDR2 YYEEEE. The CDR3 here is CASRSGLAGGGETQYF. The CDR3 DNA follows: TGTGCCAGCAGGTCGGGACTAGCGGGGGGAGGAGAGACCCAGTACTTC.

This clonotype has at least ten counts. V gene TRBV4-2 combines with J gene TRBJ2-3; perhaps TRBD2 as D (7 bases). This CDR3 contains 17 residues. V lost 0 bases to trimming and J lost 5 bases, with 18 bases between them. Germline V lookup: CDR1 LGHNA, CDR2 YNFKEQ. As DNA, the CDR3 is TGTGCCAGCAGCCAAGATCCAGGAGGGGGGGCCTTAGATACGCAGTATTTT. Translating gives CASSQDPGGGALDTQYF.

The chain is built from TRBV15 and TRBJ1-2; TRBD1 aligns across 12 bases. From germline, CDR1 is LNHNV and CDR2 YYDKDF (reference sequence). Unmatched junction bases numbered 3, after V lost 3 bases and J lost 4 bases. The CDR3 is 15 amino acids. The CDR3 spells CATSRGQGAGYGYTF. The CDR3 coding sequence is TGTGCCACCAGCAGGGGACAGGGGGCGGGCTATGGCTACACCTTC.